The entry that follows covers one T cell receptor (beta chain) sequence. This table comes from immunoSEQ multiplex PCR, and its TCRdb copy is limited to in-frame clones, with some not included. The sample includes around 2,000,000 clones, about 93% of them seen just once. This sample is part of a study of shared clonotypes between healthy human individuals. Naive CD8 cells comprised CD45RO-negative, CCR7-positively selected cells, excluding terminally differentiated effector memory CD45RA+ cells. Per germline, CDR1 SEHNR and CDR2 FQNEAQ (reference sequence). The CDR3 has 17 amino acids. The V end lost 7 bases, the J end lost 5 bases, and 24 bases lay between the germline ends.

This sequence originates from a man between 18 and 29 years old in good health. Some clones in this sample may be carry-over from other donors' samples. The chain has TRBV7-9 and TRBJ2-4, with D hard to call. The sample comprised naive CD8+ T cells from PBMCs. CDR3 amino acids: CASTLREAGLFQNIQYF. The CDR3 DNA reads TGTGCCAGCACCCTTCGTGAGGCCGGCCTCTTCCAAAACATTCAGTACTTC.